This TCR beta chain was retrieved from a study of blood T cell repertoires in COVID-19 (dated by TCRdb to 2020 to 2022). Background for the entire study: Collaborator samples came from the United States, Italy and Spain and covered acute and convalescent phases of COVID-19. The material from the prospective study consisted of cDNA or gDNA derived from T cells, B-cell-depleted T cells, or PBMCs. The dataset comprised deeply sampled blood TCRbeta repertoires from subjects exposed to, actively infected with, or recovered from COVID-19. The repertoires were released in a freely available public database intended as a resource for research on the immune response to SARS-CoV-2. Samples came from the ongoing ImmuneRACE study (first 160 participants) plus 1,254 subjects from 6 global collaborators. A de-identified subject ID, COVID-19 status, age in years and sex were almost always included in the sample metadata. Where available, HLA class I and class II types were taken from metadata supplied by the sample provider and were not determined by assay-based typing. Study-wide conclusions, independent of this receptor: The amount of clinical and demographic metadata varied by source and participant and was provided uncurated.

Collaborating institutions collected whole blood in K2EDTA tubes following their own protocols. For TCRbeta analysis, collaborators shipped samples as frozen whole blood, isolated PBMCs, or DNA extracted from either of those sample types. As concerns this clone: No antigen is known for it. No per-base quality is available; no much larger clone lies one base away.

The V end gives up 6 bases and the J end 5 bases, leaving 7 bases in the junction not matched to a gene. According to the germline V gene, CDR1 reads MNHEY and CDR2 reads SVGAGI. The CDR3, cysteine through phenylalanine, is 14 amino acids long. Only CDR3 DNA is held: 42 bases, read in frame from base 1. TCRbeta CDR3 regions were amplified from genomic DNA by means of the immunoSEQ Assay, a bias-controlled multiplex PCR. In the authors' own workflow: The number of nucleated cells in each sample was estimated by amplification of reference gene primers within the assay. To quantify the absolute abundance of each unique TCRbeta CDR3 rearrangement, sequence reads were collapsed and filtered. Productive Simpson clonality was computed per sample as the square root of Simpson's diversity index over productive rearrangements. TCRdb mirrors the immuneACCESS table, restricted to in-frame sequences. Some clones are absent from its copies; in checked studies, under half trace to an unresolved V gene, and the reason for the others is unknown. That table supplies the V and J calls and clone size; D and trimming were determined from the DNA. The sample yields 150,000 to 200,000 clones; 81% were counted once. The ten biggest clones cover approximately 10% of the sample.

Input material: peripheral blood. This sequence originates from a man in his 60s with active or convalescent COVID-19. The chain links TRBV6-5 with TRBJ1-1; 9 of the junction bases match TRBD1. For the CDR3, the sequence is CASRKGQGGTEAFF. The DNA reads as follows: TGTGCCAGCAGGAAGGGACAGGGTGGGACTGAAGCTTTCTTT.